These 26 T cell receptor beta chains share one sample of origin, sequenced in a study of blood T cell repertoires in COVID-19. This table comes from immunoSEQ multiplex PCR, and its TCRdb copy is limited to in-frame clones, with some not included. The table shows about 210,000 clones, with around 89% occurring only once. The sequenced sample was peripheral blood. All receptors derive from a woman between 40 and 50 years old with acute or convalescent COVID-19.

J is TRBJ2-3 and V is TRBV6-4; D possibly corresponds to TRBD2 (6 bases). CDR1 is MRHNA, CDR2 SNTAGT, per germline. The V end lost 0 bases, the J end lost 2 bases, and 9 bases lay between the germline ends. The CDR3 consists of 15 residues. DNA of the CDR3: TGTGCCAGCAGTGACTCTGGGACTGACACAGATACGCAGTATTTT. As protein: CASSDSGTDTDTQYF.

CDR3 bases: TGCGCCAGCGGAGAGGGGGCTGGAAACACCATATATTTT. Translated, it gives CASGEGAGNTIYF. The V call is TRBV5-1, the J call TRBJ1-3, with D maybe TRBD1 (6 bases). The CDR3 has 13 residues. CDR1 and CDR2 (germline): SGHRS, YFSETQ. The germline V and J ends were trimmed by 7 bases and 2 bases, with 10 bases remaining between them.

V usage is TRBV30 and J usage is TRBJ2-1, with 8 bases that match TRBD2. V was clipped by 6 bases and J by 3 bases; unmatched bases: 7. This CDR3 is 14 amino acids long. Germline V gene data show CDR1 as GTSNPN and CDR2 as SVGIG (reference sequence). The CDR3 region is CACLGTRNYNEQFF. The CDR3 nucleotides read TGTGCCTGCTTGGGGACTAGGAACTACAATGAGCAGTTCTTC.

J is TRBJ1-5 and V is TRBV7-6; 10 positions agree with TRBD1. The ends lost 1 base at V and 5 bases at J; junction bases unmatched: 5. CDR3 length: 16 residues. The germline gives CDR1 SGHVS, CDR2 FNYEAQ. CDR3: CASSLGAGTGDQPQHF. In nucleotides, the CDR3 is TGTGCCAGCAGCTTAGGGGCAGGGACAGGGGATCAGCCCCAGCATTTT.

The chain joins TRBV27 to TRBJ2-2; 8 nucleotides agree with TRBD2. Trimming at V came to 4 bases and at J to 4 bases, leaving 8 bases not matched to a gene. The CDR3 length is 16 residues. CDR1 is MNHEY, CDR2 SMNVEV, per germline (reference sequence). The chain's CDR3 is CASSWPGAGGTGELFF. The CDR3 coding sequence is TGTGCCAGCAGTTGGCCAGGCGCGGGGGGCACCGGGGAGCTGTTTTTT.

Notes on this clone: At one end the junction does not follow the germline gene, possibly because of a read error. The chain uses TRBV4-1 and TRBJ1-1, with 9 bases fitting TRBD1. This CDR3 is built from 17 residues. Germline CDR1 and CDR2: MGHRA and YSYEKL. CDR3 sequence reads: CASSLSGTGSGSTETFF. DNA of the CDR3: TGCGCCAGCAGCCTCAGCGGGACAGGGTCCGGATCCACTGAAACTTTCTTT.

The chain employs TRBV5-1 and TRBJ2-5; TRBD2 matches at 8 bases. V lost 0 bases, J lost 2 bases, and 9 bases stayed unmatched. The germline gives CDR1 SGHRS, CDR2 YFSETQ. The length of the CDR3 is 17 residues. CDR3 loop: CASSLAGRGGPQETQYF. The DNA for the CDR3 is TGCGCCAGCAGCTTGGCCGGGAGGGGGGGCCCACAAGAGACCCAGTACTTC.

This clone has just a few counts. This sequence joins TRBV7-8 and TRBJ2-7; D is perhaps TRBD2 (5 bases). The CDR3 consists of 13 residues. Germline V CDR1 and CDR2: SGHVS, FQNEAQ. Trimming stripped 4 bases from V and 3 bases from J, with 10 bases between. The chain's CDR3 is CASSSLGSYEQYV. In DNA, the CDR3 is TGTGCCAGCAGCTCACTGGGGAGCTACGAGCAGTACGTC.

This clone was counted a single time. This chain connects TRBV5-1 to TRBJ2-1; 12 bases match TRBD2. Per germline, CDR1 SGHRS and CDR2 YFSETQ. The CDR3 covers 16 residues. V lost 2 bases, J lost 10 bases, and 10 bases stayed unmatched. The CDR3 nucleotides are TGCGCCAGCAGCTTCAATCCTAGCGGGGGGGCTGAGGAGCAGTTCTTC. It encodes CASSFNPSGGAEEQFF.

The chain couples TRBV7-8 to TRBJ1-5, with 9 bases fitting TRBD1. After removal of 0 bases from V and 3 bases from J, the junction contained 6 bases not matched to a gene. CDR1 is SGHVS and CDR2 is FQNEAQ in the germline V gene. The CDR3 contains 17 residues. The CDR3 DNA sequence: TGTGCCAGCAGCTTAGCGGCCGGGACAGGGCTCAATCAGCCCCAGCATTTT. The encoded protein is CASSLAAGTGLNQPQHF.

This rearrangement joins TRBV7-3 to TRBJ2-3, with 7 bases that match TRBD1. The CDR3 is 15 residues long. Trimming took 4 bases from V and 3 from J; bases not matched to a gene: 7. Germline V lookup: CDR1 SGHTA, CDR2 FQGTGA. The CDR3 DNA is TGTGCCAGCAGCTCCGCGACAGGGATAACAGATACGCAGTATTTT. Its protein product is CASSSATGITDTQYF.

The CDR3 coding sequence is TGTGCCAGCAGTGCGGACAGGCAGGAGACAGATACGCAGTATTTT. Amino acids: CASSADRQETDTQYF. The genes are TRBV2 and TRBJ2-3; 7 bases agree with TRBD1. The CDR3 has 15 amino acids. Per germline, CDR1 SNHLY and CDR2 FYNNEI. The junction had 7 bases not matched to a gene; V was cut back by 4 bases and J by 3 bases. Looking up the rest from reference TRBV2 and TRBJ2-3 gives the full variable domain: EPEVTQTPSHQVTQMGQEVILRCVPISNHLYFYWYRQILGQKVEFLVSFYNNEISEKSEIFDDQFSVERPDGSNFTLKIRSTKLEDSAMYFCASSADRQETDTQYFGPGTRLTVL.

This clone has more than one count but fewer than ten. CDR3 DNA sequence: TGTGCCAGCAGCCCGGGACAGGCCGGGGAGCTGTTTTTT. It codes for CASSPGQAGELFF. J is TRBJ2-2 and V is TRBV7-9; 8 bases align to TRBD1. CDR3 length equals 13 residues. V shed 5 bases and J 6 bases; nucleotides not matched to a gene: 2. In germline, CDR1 is SEHNR, CDR2 FQNEAQ (reference sequence).

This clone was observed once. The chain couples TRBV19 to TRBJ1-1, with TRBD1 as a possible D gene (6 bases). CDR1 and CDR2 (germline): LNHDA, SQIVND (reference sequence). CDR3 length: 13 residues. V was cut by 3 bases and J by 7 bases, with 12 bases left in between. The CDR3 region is CASSISGHREAFF. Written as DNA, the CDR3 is TGTGCCAGTAGTATTTCGGGACACCGTGAAGCTTTCTTT. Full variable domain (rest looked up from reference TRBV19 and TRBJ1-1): DGGITQSPKYLFRKEGQNVTLSCEQNLNHDAMYWYRQDPGQGLRLIYYSQIVNDFQKGDIAEGYSVSREKKESFPLTVTSAQKNPTAFYLCASSISGHREAFFGQGTRLTVV.

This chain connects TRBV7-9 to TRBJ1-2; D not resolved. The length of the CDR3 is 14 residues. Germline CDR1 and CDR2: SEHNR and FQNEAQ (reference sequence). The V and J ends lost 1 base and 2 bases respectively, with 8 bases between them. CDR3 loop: CASSLVGVNYGYTF. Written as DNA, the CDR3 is TGTGCCAGCAGCTTAGTCGGGGTAAACTATGGCTACACCTTC.

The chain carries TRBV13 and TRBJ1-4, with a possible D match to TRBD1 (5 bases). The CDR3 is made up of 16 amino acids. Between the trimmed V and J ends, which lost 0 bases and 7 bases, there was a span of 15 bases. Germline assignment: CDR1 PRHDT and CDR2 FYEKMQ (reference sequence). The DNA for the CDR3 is TGTGCCAGCAGCTTAGGCCGGGGGTATGAATCTGAAAAACTGTTTTTT. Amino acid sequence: CASSLGRGYESEKLFF.

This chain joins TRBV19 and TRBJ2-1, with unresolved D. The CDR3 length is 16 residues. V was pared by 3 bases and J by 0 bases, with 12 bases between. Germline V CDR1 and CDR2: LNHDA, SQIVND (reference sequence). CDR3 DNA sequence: TGTGCCAGTAGTATCGGTCTATCCTACTCCTACAATGAGCAGTTCTTC. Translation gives CASSIGLSYSYNEQFF. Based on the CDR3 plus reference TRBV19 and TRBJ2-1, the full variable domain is DGGITQSPKYLFRKEGQNVTLSCEQNLNHDAMYWYRQDPGQGLRLIYYSQIVNDFQKGDIAEGYSVSREKKESFPLTVTSAQKNPTAFYLCASSIGLSYSYNEQFFGPGTRLTVL.

The CDR3 protein is CASKVRQAGSGNTIYF. CDR3 sequence (DNA): TGTGCCAGTAAAGTTAGACAGGCCGGCTCTGGAAACACCATATATTTT. This chain links TRBV19 with TRBJ1-3; weak D call: TRBD1 (6 bases). V lost 7 bases and J 0 bases, leaving 16 bases between the germline ends. Germline V gene lookup returns CDR1 LNHDA and CDR2 SQIVND (reference sequence). The length of the CDR3 is 16 residues.

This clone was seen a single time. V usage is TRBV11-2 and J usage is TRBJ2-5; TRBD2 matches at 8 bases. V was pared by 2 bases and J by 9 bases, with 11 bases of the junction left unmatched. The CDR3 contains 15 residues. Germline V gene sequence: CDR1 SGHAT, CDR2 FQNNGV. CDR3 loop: CASSLLTRGGRPQYF. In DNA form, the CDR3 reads TGTGCCAGCAGCTTACTAACGCGCGGGGGGAGACCCCAGTACTTC. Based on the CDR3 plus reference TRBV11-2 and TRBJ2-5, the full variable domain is EAGVAQSPRYKIIEKRQSVAFWCNPISGHATLYWYQQILGQGPKLLIQFQNNGVVDDSQLPKDRFSAERLKGVDSTLKIQPAKLEDSAVYLCASSLLTRGGRPQYFGPGTRLLVL.

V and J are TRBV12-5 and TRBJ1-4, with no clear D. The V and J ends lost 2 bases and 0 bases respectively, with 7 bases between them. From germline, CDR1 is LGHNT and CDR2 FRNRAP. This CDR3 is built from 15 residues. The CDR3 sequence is CASGLITATNEKLFF. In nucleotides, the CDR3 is TGTGCTAGTGGTTTGATTACTGCAACTAATGAAAAACTGTTTTTT. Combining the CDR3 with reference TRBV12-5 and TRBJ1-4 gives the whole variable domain DARVTQTPRHKVTEMGQEVTMRCQPILGHNTVFWYRQTMMQGLELLAYFRNRAPLDDSGMPKDRFSAEMPDATLATLKIQPSEPRDSAVYFCASGLITATNEKLFFGSGTQLSVL.

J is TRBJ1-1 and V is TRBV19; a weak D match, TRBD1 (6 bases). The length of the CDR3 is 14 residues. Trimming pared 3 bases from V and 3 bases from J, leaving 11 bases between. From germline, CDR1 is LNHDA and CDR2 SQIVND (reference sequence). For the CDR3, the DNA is TGTGCCAGTAGTATGGCCAGGGGCTACACTGAAGCTTTCTTT. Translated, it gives CASSMARGYTEAFF.

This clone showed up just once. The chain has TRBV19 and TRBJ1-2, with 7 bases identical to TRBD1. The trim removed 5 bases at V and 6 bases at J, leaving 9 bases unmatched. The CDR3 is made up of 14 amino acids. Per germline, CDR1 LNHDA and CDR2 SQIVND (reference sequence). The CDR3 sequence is CASSPLTGINGYTF. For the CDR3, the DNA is TGTGCCAGTAGTCCTTTGACAGGGATAAATGGCTACACCTTC.

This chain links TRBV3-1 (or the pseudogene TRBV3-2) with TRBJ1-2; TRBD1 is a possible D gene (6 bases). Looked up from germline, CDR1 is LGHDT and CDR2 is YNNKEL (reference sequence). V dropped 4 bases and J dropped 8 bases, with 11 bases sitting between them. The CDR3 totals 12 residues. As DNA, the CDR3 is TGTGCCAGCAGCCCCCGAGGACAGGGCTACACCTTC. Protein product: CASSPRGQGYTF.

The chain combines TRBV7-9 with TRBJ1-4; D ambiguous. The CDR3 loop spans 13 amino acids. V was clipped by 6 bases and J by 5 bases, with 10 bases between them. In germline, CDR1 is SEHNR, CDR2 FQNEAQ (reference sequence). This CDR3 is CASRTGGNEKLFF. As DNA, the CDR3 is TGTGCCAGCAGGACCGGCGGGAATGAAAAACTGTTTTTT.

CDR3 DNA: TGTGCCAGCAGTTACTCGGCGGTGAACACTGAAGCTTTCTTT. Amino acids: CASSYSAVNTEAFF. The chain links TRBV6-5 to TRBJ1-1; D unclear. The V gene's germline CDR1 is MNHEY and CDR2 SVGAGI. The V end lost 0 bases, the J end lost 0 bases, and 5 bases lay between the germline ends. The CDR3 has 14 residues.

CDR3 DNA: TGTGCCACCGCGGGACTAGCGGGGGGCGAGGAGACCCAGTACTTC. Its translation: CATAGLAGGEETQYF. The chain has TRBV6-5 and TRBJ2-5, with 15 bases aligning to TRBD2. The V segment lost 10 bases and the J segment 5 bases; nucleotides outside the gene matches: 8. Germline V gene data show CDR1 as MNHEY and CDR2 as SVGAGI. There are 15 residues in the CDR3.